The 11 T cell receptor beta chains reported below all come from one sample, sequenced in a study of shared clonotypes between healthy human individuals. Clones were sequenced by immunoSEQ multiplex PCR, and TCRdb holds only the in-frame ones, with some missing. The sample contains some 490,000 clones, over 70% of which appear only once. The sequenced sample was PBMCs. The receptors come from a woman aged 35 to 49 in good health. Some clones in this sample may be carry-over from other donors' samples.

V gene TRBV19 combines with J gene TRBJ1-2; D uncertain. Germline-derived CDR1 and CDR2 are LNHDA and SQIVND (reference sequence). There are 13 residues in the CDR3. With 3 bases removed from V and 4 bases from J, the gap between germline ends came to 9 bases. CDR3 loop: CASSIGPFYGYTF. Here the CDR3 DNA reads TGTGCCAGTAGTATCGGACCGTTCTATGGCTACACCTTC. The full variable domain, with the rest looked up from reference TRBV19 and TRBJ1-2, is DGGITQSPKYLFRKEGQNVTLSCEQNLNHDAMYWYRQDPGQGLRLIYYSQIVNDFQKGDIAEGYSVSREKKESFPLTVTSAQKNPTAFYLCASSIGPFYGYTFGSGTRLTVV.

J is TRBJ1-1 and V is TRBV5-1; weak D call: TRBD1 (5 bases). The length of the CDR3 is 14 residues. Germline V gene sequence: CDR1 SGHRS, CDR2 YFSETQ. Deletions cut 5 bases from V and 2 bases from J, with 13 bases between. In nucleotides, the CDR3 is TGCGCCAGCAGACCGAGGCAGGGTAACACTGAAGCTTTCTTT. It translates to CASRPRQGNTEAFF.

V and J are TRBV13 and TRBJ1-1; D gene unclear. Per the germline V gene, CDR1 is PRHDT and CDR2 is FYEKMQ (reference sequence). CDR3 length: 11 amino acids. Trimming took 4 bases from V and 7 from J, leaving 7 bases between them. The CDR3, as DNA: TGTGCCAGCAGCTCCCGGATTGAAGCTTTCTTT. Translating gives CASSSRIEAFF.

The genes are TRBV11-2 and TRBJ1-4; TRBD1 matches 11 bases. The V segment lost 4 bases and the J segment 2 bases; nucleotides outside the gene matches: 3. Germline lookup yields CDR1 SGHAT and CDR2 FQNNGV. The CDR3 has 16 amino acids. The CDR3 DNA reads as TGTGCCAGCAGCTCCCGGGACAGGGGGACTAATGAAAAACTGTTTTTT. Its protein is CASSSRDRGTNEKLFF.

On this clone: Since a far larger clone is one base different, this is likely a read error. This chain connects TRBV5-6 to TRBJ2-2, with a tentative D call TRBD1 (5 bases). Germline loops: CDR1 SGHDT, CDR2 YYEEEE. The CDR3 consists of 15 residues. The germline V and J ends were trimmed by 3 bases and 7 bases, with 16 bases remaining between them. CDR3 residues: CASSSPDSADGELFF. DNA of the CDR3: TGTGCCAGCAGCTCTCCCGACAGTGCGGACGGGGAGCTGTTTTTT. The whole variable domain, remainder taken from reference TRBV5-6 and TRBJ2-2, is DAGVTQSPTHLIKTRGQQVTLRCSPKSGHDTVSWYQQALGQGPQFIFQYYEEEERQRGNFPDRFSGHQFPNYSSELNVNALLLGDSALYLCASSSPDSADGELFFGEGSRLTVL.

A note on this clone: The junction departs from the called germline gene at one end, perhaps through a read error. This sample includes further DNA sequences coding for the same CDR3. The chain uses TRBV29-1 and TRBJ2-2; 7 bases map to TRBD2. The CDR3 consists of 16 residues. From germline, CDR1 is SQVTM and CDR2 ANQGSEA. CDR3 protein: CSVDGGEGENTGELFF. The DNA for the CDR3 is TGCAGCGTTGATGGGGGGGAAGGTGAGAACACCGGTGAGCTGTTTTTT.

This clone was found many times. This rearrangement joins TRBV2 to TRBJ1-6; D might be TRBD1 (5 bases). The CDR3 totals 13 residues. V gave up 7 bases and J gave up 9 bases, with 13 bases separating them. Per the germline V gene, CDR1 is SNHLY and CDR2 is FYNNEI. CDR3 nucleotide sequence: TGTGCCAGCACGTTCACCGGGGGTTCACCCCTCCACTTT. Protein: CASTFTGGSPLHF.

On this clone: It differs at one base from a far larger clone, so likely a read error. This sequence joins TRBV1 and TRBJ2-4; the table's D call of TRBD2 was not tested on the DNA. TRBV1 is shown as a pseudogene. CDR3 length: 14 amino acids. The chain's CDR3 is CTSSPRWLKNIQYF. The CDR3 bases are TGCACCAGCAGCCCGAGATGGTTAAAAAACATTCAGTACTTC.

In regard to this clone: Since a far larger clone is one base different, this is likely a read error. Other DNA sequences of this sample code for an identical CDR3. The V and J genes are TRBV25-1 and TRBJ2-2; 12 positions match TRBD1. CDR1 is MGHDK and CDR2 is SYGVNS in the germline V gene. The CDR3 is 15 amino acids. The CDR3 region is CASRGTGGASGELFF. The CDR3 DNA reads TGTGCCAGCAGGGGGACAGGGGGCGCTTCCGGTGAGCTGTTTTTT.

J is TRBJ2-7 and V is TRBV10-3; perhaps TRBD1 as D (6 bases). CDR3 length: 14 amino acids. V was trimmed by 5 bases and J by 0 bases, leaving 11 bases between them. Germline CDR1 and CDR2: ENHRY and SYGVKD. CDR3 sequence (DNA): TGTGCCATCAGTTCCAGACAGGACTCCTACGAGCAGTACTTC. The encoded protein is CAISSRQDSYEQYF.

The table lists this clone with a few counts. This chain uses TRBV19 with TRBJ1-5; 8 positions agree with TRBD1. The CDR3 has 14 residues. Losses at the gene ends were 9 bases for V and 5 bases for J; bases not matched to a gene: 9. The germline V gene encodes CDR1 LNHDA and CDR2 SQIVND (reference sequence). The CDR3 nucleotides are TGTGCCAGCACAGGGGGGGGCGGCCATCAGCCCCAGCATTTT. It specifies CASTGGGGHQPQHF.